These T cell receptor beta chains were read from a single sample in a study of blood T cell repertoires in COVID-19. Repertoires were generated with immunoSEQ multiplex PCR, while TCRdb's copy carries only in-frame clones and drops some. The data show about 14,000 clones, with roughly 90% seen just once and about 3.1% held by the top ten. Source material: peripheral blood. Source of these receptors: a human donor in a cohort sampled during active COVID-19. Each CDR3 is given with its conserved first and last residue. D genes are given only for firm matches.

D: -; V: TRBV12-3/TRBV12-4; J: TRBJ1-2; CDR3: CASSFGAYGYTF
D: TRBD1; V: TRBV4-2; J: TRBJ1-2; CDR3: CASRRDREIHGYTF
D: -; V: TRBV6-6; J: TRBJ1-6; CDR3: CASSHRREEALGSPLHF
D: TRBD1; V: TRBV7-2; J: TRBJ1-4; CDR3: CASSLALAGGGDEKLFF
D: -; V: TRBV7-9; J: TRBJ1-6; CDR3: CASSYVMGRDSPLHF
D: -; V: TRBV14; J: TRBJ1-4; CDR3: CASSPGGTMTEKLFF
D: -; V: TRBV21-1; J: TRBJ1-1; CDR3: CASSRTGSGTEAFF
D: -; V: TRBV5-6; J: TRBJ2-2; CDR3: CASSDRPNTGELFF
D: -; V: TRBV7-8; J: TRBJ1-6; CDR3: CASSSRGTSPMVNSPLHF
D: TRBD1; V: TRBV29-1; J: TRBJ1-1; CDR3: CSVGQGNTEAFF
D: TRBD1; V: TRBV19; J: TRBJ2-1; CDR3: CASTSQGALNEQFF
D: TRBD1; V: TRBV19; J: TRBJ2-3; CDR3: CASSIEGTGLDTQYF
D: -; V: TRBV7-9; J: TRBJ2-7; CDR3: CASSLVGSFSYEQYF
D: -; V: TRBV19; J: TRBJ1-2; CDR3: CASSIDRQGGGYTF
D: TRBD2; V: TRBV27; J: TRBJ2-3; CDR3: CASSGTSLTDTQYF
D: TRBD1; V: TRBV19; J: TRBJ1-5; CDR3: CASRTTGTAGQPQHF
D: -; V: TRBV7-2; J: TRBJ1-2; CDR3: CASSLGQNYGYTF
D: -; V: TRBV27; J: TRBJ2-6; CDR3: CASSSGVGANVLTF
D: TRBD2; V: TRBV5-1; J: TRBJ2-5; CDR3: CASSDGSGGLGETQYF
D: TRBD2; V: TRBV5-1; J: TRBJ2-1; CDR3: CASRTSGAYNEQFF